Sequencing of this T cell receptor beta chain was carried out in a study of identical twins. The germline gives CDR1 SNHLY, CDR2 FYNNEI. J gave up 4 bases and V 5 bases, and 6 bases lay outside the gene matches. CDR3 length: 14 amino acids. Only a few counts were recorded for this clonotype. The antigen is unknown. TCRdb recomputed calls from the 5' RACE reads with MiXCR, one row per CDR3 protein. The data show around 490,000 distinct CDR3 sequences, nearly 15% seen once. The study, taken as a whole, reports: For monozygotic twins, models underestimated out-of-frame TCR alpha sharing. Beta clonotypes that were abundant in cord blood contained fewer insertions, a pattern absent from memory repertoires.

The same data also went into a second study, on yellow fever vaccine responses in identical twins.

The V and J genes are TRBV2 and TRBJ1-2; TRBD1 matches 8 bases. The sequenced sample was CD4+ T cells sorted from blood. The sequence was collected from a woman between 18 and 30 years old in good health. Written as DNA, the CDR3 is TGTGCCAGCAGTACCGGGACAGGCCTCTATGGCTACACCTTC. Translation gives CASSTGTGLYGYTF.